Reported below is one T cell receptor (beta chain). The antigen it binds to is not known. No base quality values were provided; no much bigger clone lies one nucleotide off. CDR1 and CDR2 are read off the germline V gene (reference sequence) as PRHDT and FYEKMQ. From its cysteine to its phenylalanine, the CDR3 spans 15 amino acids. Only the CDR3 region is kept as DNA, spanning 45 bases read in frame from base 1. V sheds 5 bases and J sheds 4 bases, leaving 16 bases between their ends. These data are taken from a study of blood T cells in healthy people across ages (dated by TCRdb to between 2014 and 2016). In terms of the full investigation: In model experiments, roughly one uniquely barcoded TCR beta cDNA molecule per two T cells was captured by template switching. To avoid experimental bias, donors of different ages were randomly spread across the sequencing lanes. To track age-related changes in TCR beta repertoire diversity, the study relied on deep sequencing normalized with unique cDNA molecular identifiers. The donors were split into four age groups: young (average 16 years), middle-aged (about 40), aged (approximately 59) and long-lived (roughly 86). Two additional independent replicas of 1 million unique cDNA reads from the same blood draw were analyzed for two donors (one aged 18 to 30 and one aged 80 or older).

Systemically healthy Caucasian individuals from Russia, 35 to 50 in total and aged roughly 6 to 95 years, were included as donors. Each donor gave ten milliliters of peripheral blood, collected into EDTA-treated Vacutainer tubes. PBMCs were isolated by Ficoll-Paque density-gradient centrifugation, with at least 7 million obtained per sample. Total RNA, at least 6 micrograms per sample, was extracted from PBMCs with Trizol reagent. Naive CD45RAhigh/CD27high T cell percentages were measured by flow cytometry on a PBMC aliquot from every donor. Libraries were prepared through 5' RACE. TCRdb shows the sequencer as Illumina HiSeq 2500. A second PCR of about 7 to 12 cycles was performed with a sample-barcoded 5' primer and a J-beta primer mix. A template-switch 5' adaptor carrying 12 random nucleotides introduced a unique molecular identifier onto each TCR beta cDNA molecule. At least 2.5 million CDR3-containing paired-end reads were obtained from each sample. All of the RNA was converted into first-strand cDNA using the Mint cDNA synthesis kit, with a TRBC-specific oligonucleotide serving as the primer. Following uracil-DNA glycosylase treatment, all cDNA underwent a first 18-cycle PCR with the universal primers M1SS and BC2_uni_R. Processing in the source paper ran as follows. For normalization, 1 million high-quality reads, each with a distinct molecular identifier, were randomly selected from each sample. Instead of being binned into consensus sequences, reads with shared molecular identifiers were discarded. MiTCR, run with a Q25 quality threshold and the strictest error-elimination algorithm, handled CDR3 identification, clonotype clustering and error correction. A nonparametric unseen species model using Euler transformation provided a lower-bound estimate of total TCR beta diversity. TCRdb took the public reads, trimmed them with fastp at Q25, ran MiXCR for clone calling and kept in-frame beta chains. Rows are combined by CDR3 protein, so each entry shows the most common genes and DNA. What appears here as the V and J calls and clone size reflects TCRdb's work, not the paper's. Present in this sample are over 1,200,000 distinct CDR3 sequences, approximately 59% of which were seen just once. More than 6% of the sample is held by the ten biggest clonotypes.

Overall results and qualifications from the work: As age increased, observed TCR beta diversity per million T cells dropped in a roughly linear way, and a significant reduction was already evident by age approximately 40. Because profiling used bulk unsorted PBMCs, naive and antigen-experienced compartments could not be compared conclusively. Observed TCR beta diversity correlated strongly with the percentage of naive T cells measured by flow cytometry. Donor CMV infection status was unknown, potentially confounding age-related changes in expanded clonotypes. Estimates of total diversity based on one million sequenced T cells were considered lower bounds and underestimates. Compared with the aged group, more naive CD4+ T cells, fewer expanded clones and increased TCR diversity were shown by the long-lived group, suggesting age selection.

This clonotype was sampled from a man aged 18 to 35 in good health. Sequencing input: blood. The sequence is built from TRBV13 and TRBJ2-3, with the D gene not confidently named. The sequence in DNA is TGTGCCAGCAGCCTATACGTGGGCCCCCCAGATACGCAGTATTTT. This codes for CASSLYVGPPDTQYF.